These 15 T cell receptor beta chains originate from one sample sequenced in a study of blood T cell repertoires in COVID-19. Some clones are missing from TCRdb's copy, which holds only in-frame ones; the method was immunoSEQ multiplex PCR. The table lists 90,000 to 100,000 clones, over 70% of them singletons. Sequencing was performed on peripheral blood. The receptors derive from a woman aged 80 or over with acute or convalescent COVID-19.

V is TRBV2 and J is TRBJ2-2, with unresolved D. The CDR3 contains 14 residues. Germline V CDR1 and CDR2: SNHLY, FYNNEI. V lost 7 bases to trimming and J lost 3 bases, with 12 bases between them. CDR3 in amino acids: CASKSDGDTGELFF. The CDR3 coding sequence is TGTGCCAGCAAGTCTGACGGAGACACCGGGGAGCTGTTTTTT.

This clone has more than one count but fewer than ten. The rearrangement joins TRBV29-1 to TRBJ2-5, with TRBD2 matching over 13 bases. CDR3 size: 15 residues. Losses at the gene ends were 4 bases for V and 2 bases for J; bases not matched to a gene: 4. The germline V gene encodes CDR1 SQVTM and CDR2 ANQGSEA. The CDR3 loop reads CSVARLAGGQETQYF. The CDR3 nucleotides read TGCAGCGTTGCGAGACTAGCGGGGGGTCAAGAGACCCAGTACTTC.

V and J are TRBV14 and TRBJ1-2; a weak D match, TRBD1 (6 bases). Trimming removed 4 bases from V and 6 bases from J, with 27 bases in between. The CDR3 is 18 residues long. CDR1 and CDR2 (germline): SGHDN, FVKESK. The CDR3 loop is CASSPAGGGGYFPDGYTF. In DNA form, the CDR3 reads TGTGCCAGCAGCCCAGCAGGAGGGGGGGGCTACTTCCCCGATGGCTACACCTTC.

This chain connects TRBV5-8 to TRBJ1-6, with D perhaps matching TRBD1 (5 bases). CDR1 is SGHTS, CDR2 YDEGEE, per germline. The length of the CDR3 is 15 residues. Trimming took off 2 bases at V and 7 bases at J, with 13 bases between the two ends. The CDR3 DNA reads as TGTGCCAGCAGCTTTAGCCCCAGGGTGAATTCACCCCTCCACTTT. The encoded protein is CASSFSPRVNSPLHF.

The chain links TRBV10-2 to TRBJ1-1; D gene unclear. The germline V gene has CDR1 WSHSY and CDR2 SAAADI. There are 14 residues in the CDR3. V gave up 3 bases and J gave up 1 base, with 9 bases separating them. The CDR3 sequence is CASSDSQANTEAFF. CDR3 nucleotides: TGCGCCAGCAGTGATTCCCAGGCGAACACTGAAGCTTTCTTT.

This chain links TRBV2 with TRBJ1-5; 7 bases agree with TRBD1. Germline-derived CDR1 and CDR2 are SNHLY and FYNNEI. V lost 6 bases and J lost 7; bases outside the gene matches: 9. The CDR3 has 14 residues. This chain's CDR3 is CASSPQGVGQPQHF. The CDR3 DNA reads TGTGCCAGCAGCCCTCAGGGGGTCGGGCAGCCCCAGCATTTT.

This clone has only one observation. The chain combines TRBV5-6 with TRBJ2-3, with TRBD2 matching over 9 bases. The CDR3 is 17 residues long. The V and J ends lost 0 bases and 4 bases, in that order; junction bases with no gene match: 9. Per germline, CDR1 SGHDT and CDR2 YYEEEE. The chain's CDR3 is CASSLESGGPAPDTQYF. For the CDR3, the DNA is TGTGCCAGCAGCTTGGAGAGCGGGGGGCCTGCGCCAGATACGCAGTATTTT.

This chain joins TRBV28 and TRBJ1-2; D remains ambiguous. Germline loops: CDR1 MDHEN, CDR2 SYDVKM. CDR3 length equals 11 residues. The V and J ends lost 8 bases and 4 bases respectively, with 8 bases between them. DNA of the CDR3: TGTGCCAGCGGGCAGACCTATGGCTACACCTTC. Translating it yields CASGQTYGYTF.

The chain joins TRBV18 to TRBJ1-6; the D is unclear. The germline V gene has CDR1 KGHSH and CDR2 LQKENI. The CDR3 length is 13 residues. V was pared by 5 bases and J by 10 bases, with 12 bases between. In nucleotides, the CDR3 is TGTGCCAGCTCAGAACGTATTGAGTCACCCCTCCACTTT. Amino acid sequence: CASSERIESPLHF.

The CDR3 DNA sequence: TGTGCCAGCAGCTTGGTAGAGGGGGGGCATTCACCCCTCCACTTT. It is translated as CASSLVEGGHSPLHF. The chain links TRBV5-8 to TRBJ1-6; maybe TRBD1 (6 bases). Germline V gene data show CDR1 as SGHTS and CDR2 as YDEGEE. The germline V and J ends were trimmed by 0 bases and 8 bases, with 12 bases remaining between them. CDR3 size: 15 residues.

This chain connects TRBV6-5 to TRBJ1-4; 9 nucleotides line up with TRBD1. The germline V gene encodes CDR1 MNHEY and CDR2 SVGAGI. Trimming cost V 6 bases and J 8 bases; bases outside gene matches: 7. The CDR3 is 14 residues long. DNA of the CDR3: TGTGCCAGCAGAGTGACAGGGGGAAGAGAAAAACTGTTTTTT. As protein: CASRVTGGREKLFF.

DNA for the CDR3: TGCGCCAGCAGCTTGGGAGGAGGGGCAGGGATGCATTTT. Residues: CASSLGGGAGMHF. V usage is TRBV5-1 and J usage is TRBJ1-5, with D perhaps TRBD1 (5 bases). The CDR3 extends over 13 amino acids. Trimming left V 0 bases short and J 15 bases short, with 16 bases between. Germline loops: CDR1 SGHRS, CDR2 YFSETQ.

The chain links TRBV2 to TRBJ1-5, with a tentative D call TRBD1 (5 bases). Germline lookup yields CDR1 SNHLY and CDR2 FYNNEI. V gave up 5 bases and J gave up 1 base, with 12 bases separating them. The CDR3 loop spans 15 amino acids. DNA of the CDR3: TGTGCCAGCAGTACCCAGGGAGGGAGCAATCAGCCCCAGCATTTT. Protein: CASSTQGGSNQPQHF. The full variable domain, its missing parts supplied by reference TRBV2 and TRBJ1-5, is EPEVTQTPSHQVTQMGQEVILRCVPISNHLYFYWYRQILGQKVEFLVSFYNNEISEKSEIFDDQFSVERPDGSNFTLKIRSTKLEDSAMYFCASSTQGGSNQPQHFGDGTRLSIL.

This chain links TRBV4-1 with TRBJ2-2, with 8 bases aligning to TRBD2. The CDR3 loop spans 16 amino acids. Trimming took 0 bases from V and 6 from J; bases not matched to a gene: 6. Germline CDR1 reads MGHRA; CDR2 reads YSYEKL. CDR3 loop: CASSQERGAWAGELFF. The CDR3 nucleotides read TGCGCCAGCAGCCAAGAGCGGGGGGCCTGGGCCGGGGAGCTGTTTTTT.

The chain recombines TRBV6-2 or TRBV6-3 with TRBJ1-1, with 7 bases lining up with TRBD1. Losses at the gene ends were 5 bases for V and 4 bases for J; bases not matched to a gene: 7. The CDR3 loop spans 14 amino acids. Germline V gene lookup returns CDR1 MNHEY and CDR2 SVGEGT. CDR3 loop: CASSRRQGITEAFF. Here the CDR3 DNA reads TGTGCCAGCAGTCGACGACAGGGTATCACTGAAGCTTTCTTT.